Following are 14 T cell receptor beta chains from one sample sequenced in a study of cytomegalovirus exposure and HLA in healthy donors. It was with 60 Vbeta and 13 Jbeta primers that the PCR ran. The method was immunoSEQ multiplex PCR; TCRdb's version includes in-frame clones alone and lacks a portion of them. The sample shows roughly 250,000 clones, just under 85% of them seen only once. Sequenced: PBMCs. These receptors originate from a woman between 35 and 50 years old in good health and CMV-seropositive.

This clone was picked up one time. The J gene is TRBJ1-2, the V gene TRBV25-1; 9 nucleotides agree with TRBD1. Germline V gives CDR1 MGHDK, CDR2 SYGVNS. Trimming took 1 base from V and 2 from J; bases not matched to a gene: 5. The CDR3 spans 16 residues. Here the CDR3 reads CASSEWGGTGNYGYTF. CDR3 in DNA: TGTGCCAGCAGTGAATGGGGGGGGACAGGGAACTATGGCTACACCTTC.

About this clone: No conserved phenylalanine or tryptophan is present at the end of the CDR3, so a read error is the likely explanation. The chain joins TRBV9 to TRBJ1-1; D uncertain. Germline CDR1 is SGDLS and CDR2 is YYNGEE. V dropped 0 bases and J dropped 3 bases, with 9 bases sitting between them. CDR3 length: 14 residues. The CDR3 bases are TGTGCCAGCAGCGTAGCCGGGTTTCACACTGAAGCTTTCTCT. It encodes CASSVAGFHTEAFS.

J is TRBJ1-4 and V is TRBV28; TRBD1 matches 10 bases. The CDR3 spans 15 residues. With V trimmed by 2 bases and J by 3 bases, 0 bases remained unmatched. Germline V gives CDR1 MDHEN, CDR2 SYDVKM. The CDR3 DNA is TGTGCCAGCAGTTTAGGACAGGGGGCTAATGAAAAACTGTTTTTT. It encodes CASSLGQGANEKLFF.

This clone was counted once. The V gene is TRBV19, the J gene TRBJ2-4; D may be TRBD2 (6 bases). Trimming pared 3 bases from V and 11 bases from J, leaving 17 bases between. Germline CDR1 is LNHDA and CDR2 is SQIVND (reference sequence). The CDR3 length is 14 residues. The CDR3 is CASSIEEGRSVQYF. As DNA, the CDR3 is TGTGCCAGTAGTATCGAGGAGGGACGGAGCGTTCAGTACTTC. The full variable domain, completed using reference TRBV19 and TRBJ2-4, is DGGITQSPKYLFRKEGQNVTLSCEQNLNHDAMYWYRQDPGQGLRLIYYSQIVNDFQKGDIAEGYSVSREKKESFPLTVTSAQKNPTAFYLCASSIEEGRSVQYFGAGTRLSVL.

J is TRBJ2-1 and V is TRBV11-2, with D possibly TRBD2 on 5 matching bases. The V end was cut by 1 base, the J end by 8 bases, with 15 bases between. Per the germline V gene, CDR1 is SGHAT and CDR2 is FQNNGV. The length of the CDR3 is 15 residues. The chain's CDR3 is CASSLGAGMGDEQFF. For the CDR3, the DNA is TGTGCCAGCAGCTTAGGGGCCGGGATGGGCGATGAGCAGTTCTTC.

The V call is TRBV11-3, the J call TRBJ2-1, with 9 bases that match TRBD1. CDR1 and CDR2 from the germline V gene are SGHNT and YENEEA. The CDR3 length is 15 residues. Germline trimming cut 4 bases from V and 3 bases from J; bases unmatched to any gene: 4. DNA of the CDR3: TGTGCCAGCAGCTCCTCGGGACAGGGCTACAATGAGCAGTTCTTC. Its protein is CASSSSGQGYNEQFF.

Comment on this clone: In the same sample, other DNA sequences code for this CDR3. V and J are TRBV6-5 and TRBJ1-5; tentative D call: TRBD1 (5 bases). This CDR3 has 14 amino acids. Trimming removed 0 bases at V and 4 bases at J, with 7 bases between. Per the germline V gene, CDR1 is MNHEY and CDR2 is SVGAGI. The CDR3 DNA reads TGTGCCAGCAGTTACTCGGGGGGAAATCAGCCCCAGCATTTT. It translates to CASSYSGGNQPQHF.

The CDR3 DNA reads TGTGCCAGCAGTTTTGGGTGGGGCAAGGTCCAAGAGACCCAGTACTTC. Its protein is CASSFGWGKVQETQYF. The chain uses TRBV27 and TRBJ2-5; D is possibly TRBD1 (5 bases). Trimming cost V 3 bases and J 1 base, with 15 bases left between them. Germline loops: CDR1 MNHEY, CDR2 SMNVEV (reference sequence). CDR3 length: 16 amino acids.

The chain recombines TRBV28 with TRBJ1-1; 7 positions match TRBD1. V shed 5 bases, J shed 5 bases, and the junction held 11 bases outside the gene matches. Germline values: CDR1 MDHEN, CDR2 SYDVKM. The CDR3 covers 15 residues. CDR3 residues: CASSTPDRSGTEAFF. The CDR3 region has the DNA TGTGCCAGCAGTACCCCGGACAGGAGTGGGACTGAAGCTTTCTTT.

The chain joins TRBV30 to TRBJ1-2, with 9 bases that match TRBD1. The CDR3 covers 13 residues. Germline values: CDR1 GTSNPN, CDR2 SVGIG (reference sequence). Trimming at V came to 2 bases and at J to 13 bases, leaving 11 bases not matched to a gene. The CDR3 here is CAWSNDQYRGRTF. CDR3 nucleotides: TGTGCCTGGAGTAACGATCAATACAGGGGGCGCACCTTC.

The chain has TRBV25-1 and TRBJ2-1; a possible D gene is TRBD1 (5 bases). The ends were cut back, 5 bases at V and 4 bases at J, with 9 bases in the middle. Germline V gene sequence: CDR1 MGHDK, CDR2 SYGVNS. This CDR3 contains 13 residues. The CDR3 spells CASSPTEYNEQFF. The CDR3 nucleotides are TGTGCCAGCAGTCCGACAGAGTACAATGAGCAGTTCTTC.

This rearrangement joins TRBV9 to TRBJ1-6; 7 bases fit TRBD1. Per germline, CDR1 SGDLS and CDR2 YYNGEE. The CDR3 loop spans 15 amino acids. V lost 0 bases and J lost 6; bases outside the gene matches: 3. The CDR3 reads CASSVVPGGNSPLHF. Here the CDR3 DNA reads TGTGCCAGCAGCGTAGTTCCAGGGGGTAATTCACCCCTCCACTTT.

This clone was picked up one time. The rearrangement links TRBV19 to TRBJ2-1, with TRBD1 as a possible D gene (6 bases). The CDR3 covers 13 residues. Trimming took off 10 bases at V and 3 bases at J, with 13 bases between the two ends. The germline V gene encodes CDR1 LNHDA and CDR2 SQIVND (reference sequence). In DNA form, the CDR3 reads TGTGCCACCCGGGACAACGTCTACAATGAGCAGTTCTTC. This codes for CATRDNVYNEQFF.

The CDR3 DNA is TGTGCCAGTAGTATAAAGATAAGGGCGACAGTTGGAAGTGGTGCTGGCTACACCTTC. It codes for CASSIKIRATVGSGAGYTF. J is TRBJ1-2 and V is TRBV19; D perhaps matches TRBD1 (5 bases). Germline V gene lookup returns CDR1 LNHDA and CDR2 SQIVND (reference sequence). V lost 2 bases and J 7 bases, leaving 29 bases between the germline ends. This CDR3 contains 19 residues. Together with reference TRBV19 and TRBJ1-2, the CDR3 gives the full variable domain: DGGITQSPKYLFRKEGQNVTLSCEQNLNHDAMYWYRQDPGQGLRLIYYSQIVNDFQKGDIAEGYSVSREKKESFPLTVTSAQKNPTAFYLCASSIKIRATVGSGAGYTFGSGTRLTVV.